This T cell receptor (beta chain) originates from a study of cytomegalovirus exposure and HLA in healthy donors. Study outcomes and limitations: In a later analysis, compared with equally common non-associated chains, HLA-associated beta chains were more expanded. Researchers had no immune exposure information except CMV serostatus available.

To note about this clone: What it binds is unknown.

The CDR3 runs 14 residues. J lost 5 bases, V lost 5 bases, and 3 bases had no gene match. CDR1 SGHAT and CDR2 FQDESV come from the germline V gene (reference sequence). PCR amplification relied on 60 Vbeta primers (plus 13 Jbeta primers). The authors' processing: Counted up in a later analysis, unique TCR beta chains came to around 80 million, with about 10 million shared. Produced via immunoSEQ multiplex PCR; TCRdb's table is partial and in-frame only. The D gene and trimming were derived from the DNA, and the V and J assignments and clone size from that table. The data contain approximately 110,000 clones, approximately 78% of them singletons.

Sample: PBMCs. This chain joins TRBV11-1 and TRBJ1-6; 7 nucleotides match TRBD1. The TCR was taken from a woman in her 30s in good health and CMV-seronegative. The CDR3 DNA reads TGTGCCAGCAGCCCGGGACAGAATAATTCACCCCTCCACTTT. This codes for CASSPGQNNSPLHF.